This section outlines one T cell receptor (beta chain) sequence together with its context. In this sample, this clone turned up a few times. There is no known antigen for this receptor. No much larger clone is present one base from it, and per-base qualities are unavailable. TCRbeta CDR3 regions were amplified from genomic DNA using the immunoSEQ Assay, a bias-controlled multiplex PCR. The study's processing was this. Nucleated cell counts per sample were estimated from amplification of reference gene primers within the assay. Sequence reads were collapsed and filtered to measure the absolute abundance of every unique TCRbeta CDR3 rearrangement. Productive Simpson clonality was computed per sample as the square root of Simpson's diversity index over productive rearrangements. Held by TCRdb, this immuneACCESS table contains in-frame sequences only and omits some clones. Under half of the omission traces to an unresolved V gene where checked; the cause of the rest is unknown. The DNA was the basis for D and trimming; V, J and clone size are from that table. This sample has approximately 300,000 clones in its table, and around 85% of those were observed once. Jointly, the top ten make up 1.5% to 2% of the sample.

This sample was taken from a study of blood T cell repertoires in COVID-19 (dated by TCRdb to about 2020). In terms of the full investigation: Collaborator samples came from the United States, Italy and Spain and covered acute and convalescent phases of COVID-19. The material from the prospective study consisted of cDNA or gDNA derived from T cells, B-cell-depleted T cells, or PBMCs. The dataset comprised deeply sampled blood TCRbeta repertoires from subjects exposed to, actively infected with, or recovered from COVID-19. The repertoires were released in a freely available public database intended as a resource for research on the immune response to SARS-CoV-2. Samples were obtained from the ongoing ImmuneRACE study (first 160 participants) and from 1,254 subjects provided by 6 global collaborators. The sample metadata nearly always contained a de-identified subject ID, COVID-19 status, age in years and sex. HLA class I and class II types, where available, came from metadata supplied by the sample provider rather than from assay-based typing. Findings and caveats that apply to the study as a whole: The quantity of clinical and demographic metadata differed by source and by participant and was supplied without curation.

CDR1 and CDR2 are read off the germline V gene (reference sequence) as SGHAT and FQDESV. Trimming costs V 1 base and J 6 bases, and their ends lie 13 bases apart. The CDR3 measures 15 amino acids from cysteine to phenylalanine. This entry keeps only the CDR3 DNA: 45 bases, framed from base 1. Participants in the prospective study were aged roughly 18 to 90 years, lived in over 20 United States geographic areas, and enrolled through a virtual design. Cohort assignment in the prospective study relied on participant-reported clinical history from a screening survey and a study questionnaire. Exposed participants had been in contact with someone with a PCR-confirmed or clinician-diagnosed COVID-19 case within 2 weeks of study entry. Mobile phlebotomists in the prospective study collected whole blood, serum and a nasopharyngeal or oropharyngeal swab from every participant. Additional blood draws and questionnaires over a roughly two-month period could optionally be provided by prospective study participants. Prospective study blood samples were shipped either frozen or at room temperature before DNA extraction.

The chain is encoded by TRBV11-1 joined to TRBJ2-1; a tentative D call is TRBD1 (5 bases match). The TCR originated in a woman in her twenties or thirties who had been exposed to COVID-19. Specimen: PBMCs or T cells enriched from blood (not recorded which). The CDR3 sequence is CASSLEGYRLNEQFF. The bases are TGTGCCAGCAGCTTAGAGGGGTACAGGCTCAATGAGCAGTTCTTC.